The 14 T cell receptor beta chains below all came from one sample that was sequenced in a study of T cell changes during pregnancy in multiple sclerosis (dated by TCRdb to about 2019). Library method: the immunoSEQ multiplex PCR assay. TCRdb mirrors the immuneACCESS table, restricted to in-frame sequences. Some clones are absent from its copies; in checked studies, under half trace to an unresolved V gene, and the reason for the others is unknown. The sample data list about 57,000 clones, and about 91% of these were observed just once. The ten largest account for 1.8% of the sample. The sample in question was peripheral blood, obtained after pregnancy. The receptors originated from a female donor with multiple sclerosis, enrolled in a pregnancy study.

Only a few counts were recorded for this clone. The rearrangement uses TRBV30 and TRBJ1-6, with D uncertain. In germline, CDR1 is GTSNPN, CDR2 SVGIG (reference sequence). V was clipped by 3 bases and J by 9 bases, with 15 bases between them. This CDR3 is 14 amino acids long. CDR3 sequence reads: CAWSRRARSSPLHF. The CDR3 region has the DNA TGTGCCTGGAGCCGGAGGGCTCGGAGTTCACCCCTCCACTTT.

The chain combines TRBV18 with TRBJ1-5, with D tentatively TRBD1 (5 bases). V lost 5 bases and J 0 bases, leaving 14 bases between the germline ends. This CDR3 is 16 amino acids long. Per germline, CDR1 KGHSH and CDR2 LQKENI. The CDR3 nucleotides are TGTGCCAGCTCATCGCAGGGTAGCCCTAGCAATCAGCCCCAGCATTTT. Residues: CASSSQGSPSNQPQHF. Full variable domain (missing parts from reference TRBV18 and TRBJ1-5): NAGVMQNPRHLVRRRGQEARLRCSPMKGHSHVYWYRQLPEEGLKFMVYLQKENIIDESGMPKERFSAEFPKEGPSILRIQQVVRGDSAAYFCASSSQGSPSNQPQHFGDGTRLSIL.

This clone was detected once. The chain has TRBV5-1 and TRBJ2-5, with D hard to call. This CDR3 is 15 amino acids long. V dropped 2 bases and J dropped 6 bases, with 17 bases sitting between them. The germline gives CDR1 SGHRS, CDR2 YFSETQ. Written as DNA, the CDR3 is TGCGCCAGCAGCTTTGGGCCTCCGTTCGTCCAGACCCAGTACTTC. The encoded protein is CASSFGPPFVQTQYF.

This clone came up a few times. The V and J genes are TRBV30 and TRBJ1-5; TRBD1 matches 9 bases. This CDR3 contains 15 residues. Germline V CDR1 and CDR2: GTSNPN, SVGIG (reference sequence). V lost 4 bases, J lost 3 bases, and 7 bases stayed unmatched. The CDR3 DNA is TGTGCCTGGACCCCCGGGACAGGGTACAATCAGCCCCAGCATTTT. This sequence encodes CAWTPGTGYNQPQHF. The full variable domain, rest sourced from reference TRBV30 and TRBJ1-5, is SQTIHQWPATLVQPVGSPLSLECTVEGTSNPNLYWYRQAAGRGLQLLFYSVGIGQISSEVPQNLSASRPQDRQFILSSKKLLLSDSGFYLCAWTPGTGYNQPQHFGDGTRLSIL.

For the CDR3, the DNA is TGTGCCAGCAGCTATTCCGGGGCTGGAAACACCATATATTTT. It codes for CASSYSGAGNTIYF. The chain employs TRBV5-4 and TRBJ1-3; D is undetermined. Germline V lookup: CDR1 SGHNT, CDR2 YYREEE (reference sequence). The CDR3 spans 14 residues. Deletions cut 3 bases from V and 2 bases from J, with 9 bases between.

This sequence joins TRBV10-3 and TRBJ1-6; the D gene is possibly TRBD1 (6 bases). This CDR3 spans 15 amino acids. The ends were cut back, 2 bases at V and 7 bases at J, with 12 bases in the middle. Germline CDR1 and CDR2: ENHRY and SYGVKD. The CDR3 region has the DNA TGTGCCATCAGTGAGCTAGGGGGTTTGAATTCACCCCTCCACTTT. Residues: CAISELGGLNSPLHF.

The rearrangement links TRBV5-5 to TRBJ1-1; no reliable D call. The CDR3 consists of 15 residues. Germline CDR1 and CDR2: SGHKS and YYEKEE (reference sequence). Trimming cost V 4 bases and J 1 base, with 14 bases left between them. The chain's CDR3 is CASSPPSEWNTEAFF. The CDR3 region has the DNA TGTGCCAGCAGCCCCCCTTCGGAGTGGAACACTGAAGCTTTCTTT.

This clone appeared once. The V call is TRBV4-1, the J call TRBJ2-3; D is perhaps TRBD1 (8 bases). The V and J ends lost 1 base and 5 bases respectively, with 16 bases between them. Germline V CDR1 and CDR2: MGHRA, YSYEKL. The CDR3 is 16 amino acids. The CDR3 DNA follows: TGCGCCAGCAGCCAAGGCGACAGGGGAGGGAGAGATACGCAGTATTTT. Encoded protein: CASSQGDRGGRDTQYF.

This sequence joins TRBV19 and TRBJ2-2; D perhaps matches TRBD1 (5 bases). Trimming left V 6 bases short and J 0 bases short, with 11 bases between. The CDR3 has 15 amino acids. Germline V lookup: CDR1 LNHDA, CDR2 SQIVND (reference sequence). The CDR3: CASRVTDPNTGELFF. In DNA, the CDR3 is TGTGCCAGTAGGGTGACAGATCCGAACACCGGGGAGCTGTTTTTT.

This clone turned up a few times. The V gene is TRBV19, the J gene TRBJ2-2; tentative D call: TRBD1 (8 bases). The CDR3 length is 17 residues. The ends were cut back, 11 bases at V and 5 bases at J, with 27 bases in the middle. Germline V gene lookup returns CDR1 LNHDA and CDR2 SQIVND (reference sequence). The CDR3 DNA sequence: TGTGCCTTCCAAGGGAGGGAGGCTAACAGGGGGACCGGGGAGCTGTTTTTT. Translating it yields CAFQGREANRGTGELFF.

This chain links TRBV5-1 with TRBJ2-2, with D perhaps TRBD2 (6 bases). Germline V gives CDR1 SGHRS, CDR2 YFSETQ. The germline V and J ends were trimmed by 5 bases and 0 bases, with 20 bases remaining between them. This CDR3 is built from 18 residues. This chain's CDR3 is CASRRWNYGGTNTGELFF. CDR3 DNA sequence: TGCGCCAGCAGACGGTGGAATTATGGGGGGACGAACACCGGGGAGCTGTTTTTT.

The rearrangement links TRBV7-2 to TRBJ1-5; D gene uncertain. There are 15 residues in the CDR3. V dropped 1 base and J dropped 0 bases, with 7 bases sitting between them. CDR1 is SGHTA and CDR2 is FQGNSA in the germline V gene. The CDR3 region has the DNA TGTGCCAGCAGCTTAGGTATAGCTAGCAATCAGCCCCAGCATTTT. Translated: CASSLGIASNQPQHF.

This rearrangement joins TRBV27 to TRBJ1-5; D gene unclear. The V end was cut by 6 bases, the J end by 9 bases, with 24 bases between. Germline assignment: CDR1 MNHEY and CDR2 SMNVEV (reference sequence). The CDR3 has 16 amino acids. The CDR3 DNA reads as TGTGCCAGCAGCTCGACCGCCCCGGCATTTTCGGGGCCCCAGCATTTT. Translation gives CASSSTAPAFSGPQHF.

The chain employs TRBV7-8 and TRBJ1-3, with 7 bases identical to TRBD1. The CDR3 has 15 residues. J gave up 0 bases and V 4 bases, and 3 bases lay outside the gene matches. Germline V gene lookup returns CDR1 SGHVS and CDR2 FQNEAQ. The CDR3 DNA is TGTGCCAGCAGCTCGACAGGGACCTCTGGAAACACCATATATTTT. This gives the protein CASSSTGTSGNTIYF.